Described below is a single T cell receptor (beta chain) sequence and its context. The antigen is undetermined. The CDR3 length is 13 residues. From germline, CDR1 is MRHNA and CDR2 SNTAGT. Trimming cost V 3 bases and J 5 bases, with 10 bases left between them. This record belongs to a study of T cell responses to AZD1222 COVID-19 vaccine. Study as a whole: Both about-4-week and about-12-week second-dose recipients were combined.

Study-wide results and limits: Increased Spike-specific TCR breadth and depth were observed after two AZD1222 doses. Researchers took repertoire samples only after the peak T cell response had come. Females outnumbered males among donors, who were mostly white British; clonal diversity was possibly underestimated.

The protocol was immunoSEQ multiplex PCR, while the TCRdb copy is restricted to in-frame clones and leaves out a portion. The sample contains approximately 90,000 clones, around nine tenths of which appear only once. The sequence was collected from an adult in good health. The chain employs TRBV6-4 and TRBJ1-1; the D is unclear. This specimen consisted of peripheral blood, obtained on day 0 of AZD1222 vaccination. The CDR3 bases are TGTGCCAGCAGTGAGTCCCTCAGGACTGAAGCTTTCTTT. Its translation: CASSESLRTEAFF.